Listed below are T cell receptor beta chains from one sample, sequenced in a study of blood T cell repertoires in COVID-19. Assay used: immunoSEQ multiplex PCR; TCRdb lists only in-frame clones, some missing. The table records approximately 160,000 clones, about 88% of them present only once. Sequencing was performed on peripheral blood. These receptors all stem from a man between 60 and 75 years old with COVID-19, enrolled during active disease. CDR3s include the opening cysteine and the closing phenylalanine or tryptophan. The order of the fields is D gene, J gene, V gene, clone size, CDR3 protein, CDR3 DNA. A D gene is named only where the DNA matches it firmly. Rows may omit the clone size; those that give it use once, few, many or a size class.

d_gene: TRBD1
j_gene: TRBJ2-7
v_gene: TRBV7-6
abundance: .
CDR3aa: CASSQAGTGAEQYF
CDR3nt: TGTGCCAGCAGCCAAGCCGGGACAGGGGCCGAGCAGTACTTC

d_gene: .
j_gene: TRBJ2-5
v_gene: TRBV27
abundance: .
CDR3aa: CASSGGTAETQYF
CDR3nt: TGTGCCAGCAGTGGCGGGACAGCAGAGACCCAGTACTTC

d_gene: .
j_gene: TRBJ1-5
v_gene: TRBV9
abundance: .
CDR3aa: CASSAGVNRPQHF
CDR3nt: TGTGCCAGCAGCGCAGGGGTCAATAGGCCCCAGCATTTT

d_gene: TRBD1
j_gene: TRBJ1-5
v_gene: TRBV19
abundance: once
CDR3aa: CASSKQGAYSNQPQHF
CDR3nt: TGTGCCAGTAGTAAACAGGGGGCTTATAGCAATCAGCCCCAGCATTTT

d_gene: TRBD1
j_gene: TRBJ1-3
v_gene: TRBV6-5
abundance: .
CDR3aa: CASMGQSSGNTIYF
CDR3nt: TGTGCCAGCATGGGACAGAGCTCTGGAAACACCATATATTTT

d_gene: .
j_gene: TRBJ1-2
v_gene: TRBV30
abundance: .
CDR3aa: CAWKRQEENGYTF
CDR3nt: TGTGCCTGGAAGCGGCAGGAGGAGAATGGCTACACCTTC

d_gene: .
j_gene: TRBJ1-2
v_gene: TRBV19
abundance: .
CDR3aa: CASSIGPLMGAGYTF
CDR3nt: TGTGCCAGTAGTATAGGGCCATTGATGGGGGCTGGCTACACCTTC

d_gene: .
j_gene: TRBJ2-1
v_gene: TRBV6-2/TRBV6-3
abundance: .
CDR3aa: CASSTRRDNEQFF
CDR3nt: TGTGCCAGCAGTACCCGAAGAGACAATGAGCAGTTCTTC

d_gene: TRBD1
j_gene: TRBJ1-4
v_gene: TRBV11-2
abundance: .
CDR3aa: CASSQQGASREKLFF
CDR3nt: TGTGCCAGCAGCCAACAGGGGGCATCACGGGAAAAACTGTTTTTT

d_gene: .
j_gene: TRBJ1-2
v_gene: TRBV5-1
abundance: .
CDR3aa: CASSSQVVRGDYGYTF
CDR3nt: TGCGCCAGCAGCTCCCAGGTTGTCAGGGGTGACTATGGCTACACCTTC

d_gene: .
j_gene: TRBJ1-4
v_gene: TRBV4-2
abundance: .
CDR3aa: CASSQDLPQGATNEKLFF
CDR3nt: TGTGCCAGCAGCCAAGATCTTCCCCAGGGCGCAACTAATGAAAAACTGTTTTTT

d_gene: .
j_gene: TRBJ1-1
v_gene: TRBV7-9
abundance: .
CDR3aa: CASRSIRGVMNTEAFF
CDR3nt: TGTGCCAGCAGGTCCATCCGGGGGGTGATGAACACTGAAGCTTTCTTT

d_gene: TRBD2
j_gene: TRBJ2-1
v_gene: TRBV27
abundance: .
CDR3aa: CASSQTSGRGSSYNEQFF
CDR3nt: TGTGCCAGCAGCCAGACTAGCGGGAGGGGGAGCTCCTACAATGAGCAGTTCTTC

d_gene: .
j_gene: TRBJ2-1
v_gene: TRBV12-3/TRBV12-4
abundance: .
CDR3aa: CASKKDSSREQFF
CDR3nt: TGTGCCAGCAAAAAGGACTCCTCCAGGGAGCAGTTCTTC

d_gene: TRBD1
j_gene: TRBJ1-5
v_gene: TRBV7-2
abundance: .
CDR3aa: CASSSGQGIQPQHF
CDR3nt: TGTGCCAGCAGCTCGGGACAGGGGATTCAGCCCCAGCATTTT

d_gene: TRBD1
j_gene: TRBJ1-1
v_gene: TRBV10-3
abundance: .
CDR3aa: CAIKVGTGGAGTEAFF
CDR3nt: TGTGCCATCAAGGTAGGGACAGGGGGCGCCGGGACTGAAGCTTTCTTT

d_gene: .
j_gene: TRBJ1-2
v_gene: TRBV18
abundance: few
CDR3aa: CASSRAADPSYGYTF
CDR3nt: TGTGCCAGCTCCAGGGCGGCAGATCCCTCCTATGGCTACACCTTC

d_gene: .
j_gene: TRBJ1-5
v_gene: TRBV27
abundance: .
CDR3aa: CASSVDRRYSNQPQHF
CDR3nt: TGTGCCAGCAGCGTAGACAGGCGTTATAGCAATCAGCCCCAGCATTTT

d_gene: .
j_gene: TRBJ1-5
v_gene: TRBV2
abundance: .
CDR3aa: CASSSQGGQPQHF
CDR3nt: TGTGCCAGCAGTTCCCAGGGCGGTCAGCCCCAGCATTTT

d_gene: .
j_gene: TRBJ1-2
v_gene: TRBV7-9
abundance: .
CDR3aa: CASSLGGVNYGYTF
CDR3nt: TGTGCCAGCAGCTTAGGGGGAGTTAACTATGGCTACACCTTC

d_gene: TRBD1
j_gene: TRBJ1-1
v_gene: TRBV29-1
abundance: .
CDR3aa: CSAGTGIEAFF
CDR3nt: TGCAGCGCCGGGACAGGGATTGAAGCTTTCTTT

d_gene: .
j_gene: TRBJ1-2
v_gene: TRBV5-6
abundance: .
CDR3aa: CASSRTGGYTF
CDR3nt: TGTGCCAGCAGTCGGACGGGGGGCTACACCTTC

d_gene: .
j_gene: TRBJ2-5
v_gene: TRBV18
abundance: .
CDR3aa: CASSPTGLETQYF
CDR3nt: TGTGCCAGCTCACCTACAGGGCTAGAGACCCAGTACTTC

d_gene: TRBD1
j_gene: TRBJ2-7
v_gene: TRBV6-5
abundance: once
CDR3aa: CASSYAGQGSYEQYF
CDR3nt: TGTGCCAGCAGTTACGCAGGACAGGGCTCCTACGAGCAGTACTTC

d_gene: .
j_gene: TRBJ1-6
v_gene: TRBV9
abundance: few
CDR3aa: CASSVMAEDSPLHF
CDR3nt: TGTGCCAGCAGCGTAATGGCTGAGGATTCACCCCTCCACTTT

d_gene: .
j_gene: TRBJ2-7
v_gene: TRBV19
abundance: .
CDR3aa: CATSRTDQYEQYF
CDR3nt: TGTGCCACCTCCAGGACAGATCAATACGAGCAGTACTTC

d_gene: .
j_gene: TRBJ1-4
v_gene: TRBV4-3
abundance: .
CDR3aa: CASSQGLRQGQGREKLFF
CDR3nt: TGCGCCAGCAGCCAAGGCTTACGTCAGGGCCAGGGTCGGGAAAAACTGTTTTTT